Below, one T cell receptor beta chain is given with its context. Germline values: CDR1 SGHDT, CDR2 YYEEEE. The CDR3 has 16 residues. J was trimmed by 4 bases and V by 2 bases; bases with no gene match: 7. TCRdb's table, derived via immunoSEQ multiplex PCR, lists solely in-frame clones and lacks some. Of about 120,000 clones in the sample, roughly 90% were seen once. The data belong to a study of T cell changes during pregnancy in multiple sclerosis. The receptor was derived from a female donor with multiple sclerosis, enrolled in a pregnancy study. Sequences were derived from peripheral blood, sampled in the third trimester of pregnancy. This rearrangement joins TRBV5-6 to TRBJ2-3; 10 bases are a match to TRBD1. The CDR3 DNA reads as TGTGCCAGCAGCTTCGGCCCGGACAGGGGGGCAGATACGCAGTATTTT. Translation gives CASSFGPDRGADTQYF.